The clone carrying this T cell receptor beta chain has a handful of counts. Its antigen is not identified. This entry comes from a study of blood T cells in healthy people across ages. General study findings and limits: Considered underestimates were the diversity estimates obtained from one million T cells. As naive T cell percentage varied, TCR beta diversity correlated strongly with it.

There are 13 residues in the CDR3. The V and J ends lost 6 bases and 6 bases respectively, with 11 bases between them. Germline loops: CDR1 KGHDR, CDR2 SFDVKD. Next came a second PCR, run for about 6 to 12 cycles, which used a sample-barcoded 5' primer along with a J-beta primer mix. Researchers report that each sample yielded at least 3 million CDR3-containing paired-end reads. TCRdb redid the calling of the 5' RACE reads with MiXCR, one entry per CDR3 protein. The sample has about 720,000 distinct CDR3 sequences, about a fifth seen once. This chain uses TRBV24-1 with TRBJ1-5; D ambiguous. What was sequenced was blood. The clonotype originates from a man between 65 and 85 years old in good health. The CDR3 sequence is CATSISGGQPQHF. The DNA for the CDR3 is TGTGCCACCAGTATATCGGGCGGTCAGCCCCAGCATTTT.